The present T cell receptor (beta chain) was sequenced within a study of chemoradiotherapy in HPV16-positive cancers. This CDR3 region has 17 residues. Between the trimmed V and J ends, which lost 3 bases and 0 bases, there was a span of 12 bases. Germline V CDR1 and CDR2: KGHSH, LQKENI. Concerning this clone itself: The antigen is not known.

Study-wide findings and caveats: During treatment, candidate HPV-specific clones and E7-related motifs expanded in tumor.

Assay: immunoSEQ multiplex PCR; the TCRdb copy retains only in-frame clones and omits some. The profile shows roughly 15,000 clones, about three quarters of them singletons. V and J are TRBV18 and TRBJ1-6; D unclear. Sampling was conducted from a patient who underwent chemoradiotherapy. The TCR sequence derives from a human donor with HPV-associated anogenital cancer. The CDR3 reads CASSPQSTISYNSPLHF. CDR3 DNA: TGTGCCAGCTCACCGCAGTCGACAATCTCCTATAATTCACCCCTCCACTTT.